Listed here is a single TCR beta chain. Its antigen is currently unknown. One entry per CDR3 protein results from TCRdb running MiXCR on the 5' RACE reads. Among 45,000 to 60,000 distinct CDR3 sequences listed, about 25% were seen once. The CDR3 has 13 residues. CDR1 is DFQATT, CDR2 SNEGSKA, per germline (reference sequence). The V and J ends lost 3 bases and 1 base respectively, with 10 bases between them. Purified naive CD4+ T cells were depleted of CD25+ Tregs. General study results and limits: The larger-cohort validation was restricted to a single TCR beta V-J rearrangement rather than whole repertoires. Greatest tumor Treg TCR overlap was with tumor naive CD4+ cells.

This rearrangement joins TRBV20-1 to TRBJ2-7; the D is unclear. The origin of this receptor is a female donor with breast cancer. The sequencing input was tumor-infiltrating naive CD4+ T cells sorted from the breast tumor. Noted subset: naive CD4+ T cells, CD4+CD45RA+CD25-. The CDR3 nucleotides are TGCAGTGCTAGCTCGGACCGATCCTACGAGCAGTACTTC. It codes for CSASSDRSYEQYF.